One and the same sample provided the 21 T cell receptor beta chains below, sequenced in a study of T cells after yellow fever vaccination. TCRdb processed the 5' RACE reads anew with MiXCR; each CDR3 protein has one entry. Seen here are roughly 350,000 distinct CDR3 sequences, roughly 3.9% observed once, and the top ten hold around 25%. The sample here was PBMCs, taken 5 days after the yellow fever booster vaccination. The receptors originated from a man younger than 35 who received the YFV17D yellow fever vaccine.

This chain connects TRBV12-3 or TRBV12-4 to TRBJ2-7, with unresolved D. This CDR3 contains 13 residues. Trimming stripped 4 bases from V and 4 bases from J, with 11 bases between. The CDR3 region is CASSSGSYYEQYF. DNA of the CDR3: TGTGCCAGCAGTTCCGGGTCCTATTACGAGCAGTACTTC.

This clonotype has at least ten counts. This chain joins TRBV27 and TRBJ1-2, with D maybe TRBD1 (5 bases). CDR1 is MNHEY, CDR2 SMNVEV, per germline (reference sequence). The CDR3 extends over 13 amino acids. The germline V and J ends were trimmed by 2 bases and 4 bases, with 8 bases remaining between them. This CDR3 reads CASSLEGSYGYTF. The CDR3 coding sequence is TGTGCCAGCAGTTTAGAGGGGAGCTATGGCTACACCTTC.

The V gene is TRBV9, the J gene TRBJ2-4; 8 bases are shared with TRBD1. Trimming at V came to 2 bases and at J to 4 bases, leaving 5 bases not matched to a gene. The CDR3 has 15 amino acids. Germline V lookup: CDR1 SGDLS, CDR2 YYNGEE. The CDR3 loop reads CASSVGQGRKNIQYF. As DNA, the CDR3 is TGTGCCAGCAGCGTTGGACAGGGAAGGAAAAACATTCAGTACTTC. Based on the CDR3 plus reference TRBV9 and TRBJ2-4, the full variable domain is DSGVTQTPKHLITATGQRVTLRCSPRSGDLSVYWYQQSLDQGLQFLIQYYNGEERAKGNILERFSAQQFPDLHSELNLSSLELGDSALYFCASSVGQGRKNIQYFGAGTRLSVL.

This clonotype has ten or more counts. The chain combines TRBV27 with TRBJ2-1; 7 positions match TRBD2. Unmatched junction bases numbered 2, after V lost 4 bases and J lost 2 bases. The CDR3 consists of 14 residues. Germline V gives CDR1 MNHEY, CDR2 SMNVEV (reference sequence). The DNA of the CDR3 is TGTGCCAGCAGTTCCGGACTAGCCTACAATGAGCAGTTCTTC. It yields the protein CASSSGLAYNEQFF.

V gene TRBV29-1 combines with J gene TRBJ2-1; 11 bases agree with TRBD2. The germline gives CDR1 SQVTM, CDR2 ANQGSEA. Unmatched junction bases numbered 9, after V lost 7 bases and J lost 7 bases. This CDR3 is 14 amino acids long. The CDR3 here is CSGQTSGEGNEQFF. For the CDR3, the DNA is TGCAGCGGACAGACTAGCGGGGAGGGAAATGAGCAGTTCTTC.

The chain has TRBV10-3 and TRBJ2-5; 11 bases are shared with TRBD2. The CDR3 spans 15 residues. V was clipped by 6 bases and J by 3 bases; unmatched bases: 6. CDR1 is ENHRY, CDR2 SYGVKD, per germline. The CDR3 DNA reads as TGTGCCATCAGGATTAGCGGGGGGGCAGAAGAGACCCAGTACTTC. Translating it yields CAIRISGGAEETQYF.

The chain uses TRBV24-1 and TRBJ2-2; no definite D call. The V and J ends lost 4 bases and 7 bases respectively, with 6 bases between them. Germline V lookup: CDR1 KGHDR, CDR2 SFDVKD. The CDR3 has 12 amino acids. CDR3 sequence reads: CATSDYGGELFF. CDR3 bases: TGTGCCACCAGTGACTACGGCGGGGAGCTGTTTTTT.

V usage is TRBV5-5 and J usage is TRBJ1-1; 7 nucleotides align to TRBD1. After removal of 3 bases from V and 3 bases from J, the junction contained 8 bases not matched to a gene. Germline V gene sequence: CDR1 SGHKS, CDR2 YYEKEE (reference sequence). The CDR3 length is 15 residues. The CDR3 region is CASSSEGQPYTEAFF. CDR3 in DNA: TGTGCCAGCAGCTCAGAGGGACAGCCATACACTGAAGCTTTCTTT.

The rearrangement uses TRBV24-1 and TRBJ1-2; 11 bases are shared with TRBD1. The CDR3 is 14 amino acids. With 9 bases clipped from V and 4 bases from J, the junction kept 6 bases outside the gene matches. Germline V gives CDR1 KGHDR, CDR2 SFDVKD. DNA for the CDR3: TGTGCCACCGCCGCCGGGACAGGGGGCTATGGCTACACCTTC. Amino acids: CATAAGTGGYGYTF.

This clonotype turned up a few times. V and J are TRBV7-8 and TRBJ1-5; no definite D call. The CDR3 length is 16 residues. The germline V gene has CDR1 SGHVS and CDR2 FQNEAQ. Deletions cut 5 bases from V and 2 bases from J, with 16 bases between. Here the CDR3 DNA reads TGTGCCAGCAGCCCAACGAGGGAACGGCGCAATCAGCCCCAGCATTTT. This sequence encodes CASSPTRERRNQPQHF.

The sample holds a few counts of this clonotype. The J gene is TRBJ2-1, the V gene TRBV5-6; D is unclear. The CDR3 length is 16 residues. Trimming removed 0 bases at V and 8 bases at J, with 18 bases between. The germline V gene has CDR1 SGHDT and CDR2 YYEEEE. CDR3 in DNA: TGTGCCAGCAGCTTGGACCCCCCCAGGTTGGACGATGAGCAGTTCTTC. This gives the protein CASSLDPPRLDDEQFF.

This clonotype has a count of ten or more. The chain carries TRBV5-1 and TRBJ2-7, with 7 positions matching TRBD1. This CDR3 has 14 amino acids. After removal of 2 bases from V and 3 bases from J, the junction contained 5 bases not matched to a gene. Germline V gene data show CDR1 as SGHRS and CDR2 as YFSETQ. DNA of the CDR3: TGCGCCAGCAGCTTTGGTACAGGGGACTACGAGCAGTACGTC. Amino acids: CASSFGTGDYEQYV.

The chain employs TRBV5-4 and TRBJ2-3, with a weak D call TRBD2 (5 bases). Trimming removed 2 bases at V and 1 base at J, with 11 bases between. The CDR3 spans 15 residues. Germline V lookup: CDR1 SGHNT, CDR2 YYREEE (reference sequence). The DNA for the CDR3 is TGTGCCAGCAGCTTTAGGCGGGCCGGCACAGATACGCAGTATTTT. Encoded protein: CASSFRRAGTDTQYF.

This clonotype has a handful of counts. The chain combines TRBV12-3 or TRBV12-4 with TRBJ2-7; TRBD2 is a possible D gene (7 bases). Trimming stripped 4 bases from V and 3 bases from J, with 13 bases between. The CDR3 totals 14 residues. CDR3 sequence reads: CASSSGGQFYEQYF. In DNA form, the CDR3 reads TGTGCCAGCAGTTCGGGGGGCCAATTCTACGAGCAGTACTTC.

This clonotype was observed at least ten times. The CDR3 loop reads CASSDPGAGGQDEQFF. CDR3 bases: TGTGCCAGCAGTGACCCAGGTGCGGGGGGGCAAGATGAGCAGTTCTTC. The chain combines TRBV6-1 with TRBJ2-1, with 9 bases aligning to TRBD2. Germline V gives CDR1 MNHNS, CDR2 SASEGT. The junction had 11 bases not matched to a gene; V was cut back by 3 bases and J by 8 bases. The CDR3 covers 16 residues.

The chain links TRBV5-4 to TRBJ2-1; 9 bases line up with TRBD2. This CDR3 region has 15 residues. V dropped 4 bases and J dropped 0; count of bases not matched to a gene: 2. Germline CDR1 and CDR2: SGHNT and YYREEE (reference sequence). In DNA form, the CDR3 reads TGTGCCAGCAGCCCGACTAGCGGCTCCTACAATGAGCAGTTCTTC. It yields the protein CASSPTSGSYNEQFF.

This clonotype turned up a few times. This chain links TRBV20-1 with TRBJ2-7, with 9 bases identical to TRBD1. V trimming: 6 bases; J trimming: 2 bases; junction bases outside the gene matches: 8. The V gene's germline CDR1 is DFQATT and CDR2 SNEGSKA (reference sequence). This CDR3 has 14 residues. The DNA of the CDR3 is TGCAGTGCAAGCCGGGACAGGGCGCCCTACGAGCAGTACTTC. It specifies CSASRDRAPYEQYF.

This clonotype was recorded a few times. The chain carries TRBV11-2 and TRBJ1-6; D gene unclear. Trimming removed 1 base from V and 4 bases from J, with 8 bases in between. The CDR3 spans 15 residues. Germline V gene lookup returns CDR1 SGHAT and CDR2 FQNNGV. In nucleotides, the CDR3 is TGTGCCAGCAGCTTAGCGGCAGCATATAATTCACCCCTCCACTTT. The encoded protein is CASSLAAAYNSPLHF.

Turning to this clonotype: Given a much more abundant clone one base away, this may be a read error. The chain has TRBV7-9 and TRBJ1-1; perhaps TRBD1 as D (6 bases). Germline values: CDR1 SEHNR, CDR2 FQNEAQ (reference sequence). CDR3 length: 17 residues. The V and J ends lost 3 bases and 1 base respectively, with 18 bases between them. This chain's CDR3 is CASSFRPQRGTNTEAFF. In DNA form, the CDR3 reads TGTGCCAGCAGCTTTAGGCCTCAGAGGGGGACGAACACTGAAGCTTTCTTT.

This clonotype was seen more than once but under ten times. The V and J genes are TRBV20-1 and TRBJ2-5; D gene ambiguous. V lost 7 bases to trimming and J lost 5 bases, with 11 bases between them. The CDR3 consists of 11 residues. The germline gives CDR1 DFQATT, CDR2 SNEGSKA (reference sequence). This CDR3 is CSVSDRETQYF. In nucleotides, the CDR3 is TGCAGTGTTTCCGACCGGGAGACCCAGTACTTC.

This clonotype was seen ten or more times. The chain employs TRBV6-6 and TRBJ2-1; 8 nucleotides match TRBD2. This CDR3 is built from 13 residues. The germline CDR1 and CDR2 sequences are MNHNY and SVGAGI (reference sequence). Losses at the gene ends were 4 bases for V and 7 bases for J; bases not matched to a gene: 3. DNA of the CDR3: TGTGCCAGCAGTTTCGGGGGGGCAAATGAGCAGTTCTTC. Translated, it gives CASSFGGANEQFF.